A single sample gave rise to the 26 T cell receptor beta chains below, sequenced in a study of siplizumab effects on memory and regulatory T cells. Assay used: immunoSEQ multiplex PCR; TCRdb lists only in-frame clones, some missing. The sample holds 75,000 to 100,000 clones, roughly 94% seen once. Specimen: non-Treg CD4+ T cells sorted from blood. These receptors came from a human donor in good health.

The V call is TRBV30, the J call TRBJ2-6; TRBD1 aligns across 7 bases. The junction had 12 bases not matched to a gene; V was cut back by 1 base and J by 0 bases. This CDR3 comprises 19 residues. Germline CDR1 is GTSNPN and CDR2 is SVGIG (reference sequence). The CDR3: CAWSAPGQNLSSGANVLTF. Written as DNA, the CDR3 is TGTGCCTGGAGTGCACCGGGACAGAACCTTAGCTCTGGGGCCAACGTCCTGACTTTC.

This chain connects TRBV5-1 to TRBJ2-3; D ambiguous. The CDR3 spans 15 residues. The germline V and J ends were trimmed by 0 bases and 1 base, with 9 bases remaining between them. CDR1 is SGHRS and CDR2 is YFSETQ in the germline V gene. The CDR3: CASSLAVMGTDTQYF. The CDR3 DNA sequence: TGCGCCAGCAGCTTGGCCGTGATGGGCACAGATACGCAGTATTTT.

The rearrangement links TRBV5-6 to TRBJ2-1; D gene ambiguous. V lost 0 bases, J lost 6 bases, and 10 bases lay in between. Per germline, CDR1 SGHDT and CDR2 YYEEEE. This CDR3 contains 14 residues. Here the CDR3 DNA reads TGTGCCAGCAGCTTGGGGACGTGGGCCAATGAGCAGTTCTTC. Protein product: CASSLGTWANEQFF.

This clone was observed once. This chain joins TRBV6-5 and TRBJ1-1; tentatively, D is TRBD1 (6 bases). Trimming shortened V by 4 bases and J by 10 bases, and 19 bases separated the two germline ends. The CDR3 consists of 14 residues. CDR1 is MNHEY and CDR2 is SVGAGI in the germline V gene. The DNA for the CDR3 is TGTGCCAGCAGTTCTGCAGGGACACCACTGATAGCTTTCTTT. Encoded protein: CASSSAGTPLIAFF.

This CDR3 reads CASSYDGQAGNEQFF. The CDR3 DNA follows: TGTGCCAGCAGCTACGACGGGCAGGCGGGTAATGAGCAGTTCTTC. V gene TRBV7-3 combines with J gene TRBJ2-1; perhaps TRBD2 as D (5 bases). Trimming shortened V by 4 bases and J by 7 bases, and 17 bases separated the two germline ends. Germline V CDR1 and CDR2: SGHTA, FQGTGA. The CDR3 runs to 15 residues.

The CDR3 here is CASSSARGSGSTIYF. For the CDR3, the DNA is TGTGCCAGCAGCTCGGCCCGGGGTTCCGGGTCCACCATATATTTT. The chain has TRBV5-4 and TRBJ1-3; D uncertain. CDR3 size: 15 residues. V was pared by 3 bases and J by 9 bases, with 19 bases between. The germline gives CDR1 SGHNT, CDR2 YYREEE (reference sequence). The whole variable domain, filled in from reference TRBV5-4 and TRBJ1-3, reads ETGVTQSPTHLIKTRGQQVTLRCSSQSGHNTVSWYQQALGQGPQFIFQYYREEENGRGNFPPRFSGLQFPNYSSELNVNALELDDSALYLCASSSARGSGSTIYFGEGSWLTVV.

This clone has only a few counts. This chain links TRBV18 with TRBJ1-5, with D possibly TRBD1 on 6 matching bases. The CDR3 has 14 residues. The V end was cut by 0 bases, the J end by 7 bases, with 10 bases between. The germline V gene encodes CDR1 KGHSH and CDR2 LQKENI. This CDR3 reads CASSPPEGVQPQHF. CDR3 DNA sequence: TGTGCCAGCTCACCACCGGAGGGGGTCCAGCCCCAGCATTTT.

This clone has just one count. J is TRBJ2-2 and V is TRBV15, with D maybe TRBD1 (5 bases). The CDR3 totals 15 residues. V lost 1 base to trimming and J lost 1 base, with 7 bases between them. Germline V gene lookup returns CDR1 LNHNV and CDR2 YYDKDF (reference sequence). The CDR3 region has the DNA TGTGCCACCAGCAGAGGTCAGGGGAACACCGGGGAGCTGTTTTTT. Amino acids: CATSRGQGNTGELFF.

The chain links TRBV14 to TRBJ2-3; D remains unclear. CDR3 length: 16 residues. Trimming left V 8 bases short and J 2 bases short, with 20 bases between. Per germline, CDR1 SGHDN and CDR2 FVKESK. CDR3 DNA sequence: TGTGCCAGCTCGGCCCTATACCTTCCTTTCACAGATACGCAGTATTTT. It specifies CASSALYLPFTDTQYF.

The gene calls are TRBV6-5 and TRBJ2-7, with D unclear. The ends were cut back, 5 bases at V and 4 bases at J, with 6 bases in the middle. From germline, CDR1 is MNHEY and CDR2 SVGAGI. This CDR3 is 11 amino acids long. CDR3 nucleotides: TGTGCCAGCAGTCGGGTTTACGAGCAGTACTTC. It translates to CASSRVYEQYF.

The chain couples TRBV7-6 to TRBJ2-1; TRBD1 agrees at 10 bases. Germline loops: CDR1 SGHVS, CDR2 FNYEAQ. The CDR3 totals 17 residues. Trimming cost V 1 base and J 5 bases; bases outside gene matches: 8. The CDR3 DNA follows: TGTGCCAGCAGCTTAGGGAGGGGGACAGGGGCGCACAATGAGCAGTTCTTC. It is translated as CASSLGRGTGAHNEQFF.

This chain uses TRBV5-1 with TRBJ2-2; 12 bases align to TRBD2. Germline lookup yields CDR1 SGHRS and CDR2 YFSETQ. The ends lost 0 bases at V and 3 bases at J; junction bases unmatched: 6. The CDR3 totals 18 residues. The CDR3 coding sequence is TGCGCCAGCAGCTTGGAACCGGGACTAGCGGGTTACACCGGGGAGCTGTTTTTT. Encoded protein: CASSLEPGLAGYTGELFF.

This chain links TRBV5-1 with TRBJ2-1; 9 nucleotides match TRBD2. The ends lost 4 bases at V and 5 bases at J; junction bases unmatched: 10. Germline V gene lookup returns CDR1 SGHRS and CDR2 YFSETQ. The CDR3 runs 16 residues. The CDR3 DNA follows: TGCGCCAGCAGCCATGGACGGCGGGAGGGGAACAATGAGCAGTTCTTC. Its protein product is CASSHGRREGNNEQFF. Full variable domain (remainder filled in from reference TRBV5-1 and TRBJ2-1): KAGVTQTPRYLIKTRGQQVTLSCSPISGHRSVSWYQQTPGQGLQFLFEYFSETQRNKGNFPGRFSGRQFSNSRSEMNVSTLELGDSALYLCASSHGRREGNNEQFFGPGTRLTVL.

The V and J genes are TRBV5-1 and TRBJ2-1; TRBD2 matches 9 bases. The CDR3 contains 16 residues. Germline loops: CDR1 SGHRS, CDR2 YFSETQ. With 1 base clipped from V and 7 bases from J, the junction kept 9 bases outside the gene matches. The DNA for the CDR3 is TGCGCCAGCAGCTTGAGTAGGACTAGCGCCCCTAATGAGCAGTTCTTC. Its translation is CASSLSRTSAPNEQFF. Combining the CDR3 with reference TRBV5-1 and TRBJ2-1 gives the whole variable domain KAGVTQTPRYLIKTRGQQVTLSCSPISGHRSVSWYQQTPGQGLQFLFEYFSETQRNKGNFPGRFSGRQFSNSRSEMNVSTLELGDSALYLCASSLSRTSAPNEQFFGPGTRLTVL.

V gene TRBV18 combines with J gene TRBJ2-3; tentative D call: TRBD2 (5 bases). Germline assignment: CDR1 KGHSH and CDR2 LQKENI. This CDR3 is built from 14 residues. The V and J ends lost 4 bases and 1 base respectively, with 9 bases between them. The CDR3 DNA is TGTGCCAGCTCACAAGCGGTACGCACAGATACGCAGTATTTT. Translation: CASSQAVRTDTQYF. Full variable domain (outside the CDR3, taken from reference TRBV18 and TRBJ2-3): NAGVMQNPRHLVRRRGQEARLRCSPMKGHSHVYWYRQLPEEGLKFMVYLQKENIIDESGMPKERFSAEFPKEGPSILRIQQVVRGDSAAYFCASSQAVRTDTQYFGPGTRLTVL.

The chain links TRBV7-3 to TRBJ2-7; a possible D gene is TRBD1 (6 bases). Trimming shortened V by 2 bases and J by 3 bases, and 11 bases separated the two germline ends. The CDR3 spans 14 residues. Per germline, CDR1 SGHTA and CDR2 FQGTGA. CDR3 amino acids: CASSLHGQNYEQYF. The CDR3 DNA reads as TGTGCCAGCAGCTTACACGGACAGAACTACGAGCAGTACTTC.

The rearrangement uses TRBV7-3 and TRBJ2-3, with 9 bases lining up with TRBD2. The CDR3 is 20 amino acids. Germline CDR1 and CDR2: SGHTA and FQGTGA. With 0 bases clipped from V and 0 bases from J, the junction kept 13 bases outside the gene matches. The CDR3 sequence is CASSLTATWLAGHSTDTQYF. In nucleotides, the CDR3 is TGTGCCAGCAGCTTAACGGCGACTTGGCTAGCGGGGCATAGCACAGATACGCAGTATTTT. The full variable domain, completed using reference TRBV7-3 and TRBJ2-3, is GAGVSQTPSNKVTEKGKYVELRCDPISGHTALYWYRQSLGQGPEFLIYFQGTGAADDSGLPNDRFFAVRPEGSVSTLKIQRTERGDSAVYLCASSLTATWLAGHSTDTQYFGPGTRLTVL.

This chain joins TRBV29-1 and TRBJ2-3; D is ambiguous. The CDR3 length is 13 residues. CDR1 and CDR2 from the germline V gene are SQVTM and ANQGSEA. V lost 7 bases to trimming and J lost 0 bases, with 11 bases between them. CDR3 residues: CSARDGSTDTQYF. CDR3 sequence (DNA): TGCAGCGCCCGAGACGGGAGCACAGATACGCAGTATTTT.

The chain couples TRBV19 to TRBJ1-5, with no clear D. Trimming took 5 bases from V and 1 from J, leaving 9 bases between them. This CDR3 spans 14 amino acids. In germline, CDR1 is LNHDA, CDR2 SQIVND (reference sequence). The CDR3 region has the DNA TGTGCCAGTAGTTTGAAGCGGAGCAATCAGCCCCAGCATTTT. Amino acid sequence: CASSLKRSNQPQHF.

CDR3 coding DNA: TGCGCCAGCAGCTTGGGGCTAGCGGGAGTTGGGGAGACCCAGTACTTC. This codes for CASSLGLAGVGETQYF. This chain joins TRBV5-1 and TRBJ2-5, with TRBD2 matching 10 bases. Germline values: CDR1 SGHRS, CDR2 YFSETQ. This CDR3 has 16 amino acids. The V segment lost 0 bases and the J segment 5 bases; nucleotides outside the gene matches: 7. Combining the CDR3 with reference TRBV5-1 and TRBJ2-5 gives the whole variable domain KAGVTQTPRYLIKTRGQQVTLSCSPISGHRSVSWYQQTPGQGLQFLFEYFSETQRNKGNFPGRFSGRQFSNSRSEMNVSTLELGDSALYLCASSLGLAGVGETQYFGPGTRLLVL.

CDR3 DNA: TGTGCCAGCAGCCCGACCGCGACCTGGTCAGATACGCAGTATTTT. This codes for CASSPTATWSDTQYF. The V call is TRBV7-3, the J call TRBJ2-3, with D unresolved. The CDR3 contains 15 residues. Trimming shortened V by 5 bases and J by 4 bases, and 16 bases separated the two germline ends. CDR1 is SGHTA and CDR2 is FQGTGA in the germline V gene.

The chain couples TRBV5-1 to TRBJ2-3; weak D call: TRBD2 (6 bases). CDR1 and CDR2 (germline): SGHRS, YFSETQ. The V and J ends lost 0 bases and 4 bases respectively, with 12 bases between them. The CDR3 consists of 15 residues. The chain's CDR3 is CASSLGISGADTQYF. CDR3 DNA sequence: TGCGCCAGCAGCTTGGGTATTAGCGGCGCAGATACGCAGTATTTT.

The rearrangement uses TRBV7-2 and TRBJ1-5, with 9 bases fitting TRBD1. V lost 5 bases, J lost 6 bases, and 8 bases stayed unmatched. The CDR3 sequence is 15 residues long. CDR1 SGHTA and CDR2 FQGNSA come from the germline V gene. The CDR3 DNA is TGTGCCAGCAGCGCCATGGGACAGGGTCCTCAGCCCCAGCATTTT. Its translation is CASSAMGQGPQPQHF.

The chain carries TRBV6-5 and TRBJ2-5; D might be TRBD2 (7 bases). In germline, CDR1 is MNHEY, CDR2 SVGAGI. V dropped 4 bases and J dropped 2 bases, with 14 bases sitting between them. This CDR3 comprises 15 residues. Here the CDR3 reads CASSLTGTKQETQYF. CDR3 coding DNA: TGTGCCAGCAGTTTAACAGGGACTAAGCAAGAGACCCAGTACTTC.

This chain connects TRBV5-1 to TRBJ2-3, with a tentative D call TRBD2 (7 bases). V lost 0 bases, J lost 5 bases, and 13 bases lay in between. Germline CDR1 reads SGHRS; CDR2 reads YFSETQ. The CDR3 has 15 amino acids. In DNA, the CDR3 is TGCGCCAGCAGCTTGGCTCGGGGGGCTAAAGATACGCAGTATTTT. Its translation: CASSLARGAKDTQYF.

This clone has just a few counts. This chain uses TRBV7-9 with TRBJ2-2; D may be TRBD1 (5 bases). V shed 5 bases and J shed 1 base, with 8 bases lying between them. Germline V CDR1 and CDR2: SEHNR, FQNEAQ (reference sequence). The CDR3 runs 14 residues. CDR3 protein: CASSITGNTGELFF. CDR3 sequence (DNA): TGTGCCAGCAGCATCACAGGGAACACCGGGGAGCTGTTTTTT.